This TCR beta chain emerged from a study of type 1 regulatory T cells. The wider study: T-allo10 is a Tr1-enriched, alloantigen-specific CD4 T cell product made in vitro.

TCRdb fed the reads into MiXCR, producing one record per CDR3 protein. The table has about 71,000 distinct CDR3 sequences, around 21% seen once. Study-wide findings and caveats: Tr1 cells had a more restricted TCR repertoire than non-Tr1 cells.

In its sample, this clonotype was seen a few times. Its antigen is not identified. The sequence came from a human donor in good health. Sequencing was performed on cultured type 1 regulatory T (Tr1) cells, either the whole culture or a sorted fraction (not recorded which).

CDR3 nucleotide sequence: TGCGCCAGCAGCCTCAGGGGGACAGGGCGCGAAAAACTGTTTTTT. This encodes CASSLRGTGREKLFF. The V call is TRBV5-1, the J call TRBJ1-4; 9 positions match TRBD1. V shed 4 bases and J 8 bases; nucleotides not matched to a gene: 9. The CDR3 length is 15 residues. Germline CDR1 reads SGHRS; CDR2 reads YFSETQ.